The 13 T cell receptor beta chains below come from one sample, sequenced in a study of identifying expanded T cells in peripheral blood. The data were produced by immunoSEQ multiplex PCR, yet TCRdb's version contains in-frame clones alone and is incomplete. The sample includes approximately 130,000 clones, over 65% of them seen just once. The sequenced material came from blood. Receptors originate from a person aged 18 to 75 in good health.

The chain uses TRBV18 and TRBJ1-1; D unclear. The CDR3 is 13 amino acids. The germline gives CDR1 KGHSH, CDR2 LQKENI. Trimming removed 6 bases from V and 6 bases from J, with 14 bases in between. CDR3 in DNA: TGTGCCAGCTCCCTGACAACCACCTCTGAAGCTTTCTTT. Translating gives CASSLTTTSEAFF.

The gene calls are TRBV5-6 and TRBJ1-2, with D uncertain. This CDR3 spans 14 amino acids. CDR1 is SGHDT, CDR2 YYEEEE, per germline. Trimming took off 3 bases at V and 7 bases at J, with 16 bases between the two ends. The CDR3 bases are TGTGCCAGCAGCTCAAGGCAAGGGTATTCTGGCTACACCTTC. Encoded protein: CASSSRQGYSGYTF.

The chain recombines TRBV5-4 with TRBJ1-2; tentative D call: TRBD1 (5 bases). The CDR3 has 12 amino acids. In germline, CDR1 is SGHNT, CDR2 YYREEE (reference sequence). Trimming left V 5 bases short and J 3 bases short, with 8 bases between. CDR3 bases: TGTGCCAGCAGAAGGGGAGACTATGGCTACACCTTC. It specifies CASRRGDYGYTF.

The chain joins TRBV19 to TRBJ2-1; TRBD1 might be the D (5 bases). The V end lost 5 bases, the J end lost 9 bases, and 14 bases lay between the germline ends. The CDR3 extends over 13 amino acids. Germline V gives CDR1 LNHDA, CDR2 SQIVND (reference sequence). CDR3 sequence: CASSSQGVREQFF. CDR3 DNA: TGTGCCAGTAGTTCCCAAGGGGTCCGTGAGCAGTTCTTC.

The DNA of the CDR3 is TGTGCCATCAGTGAGCAGATTAGCACAGATACGCAGTATTTT. Translating gives CAISEQISTDTQYF. The chain employs TRBV10-3 and TRBJ2-3; unclear D gene. This CDR3 is built from 14 residues. The V end was cut by 2 bases, the J end by 0 bases, with 6 bases between. In germline, CDR1 is ENHRY, CDR2 SYGVKD.

CDR3 bases: TGTGCCAGCAGCTTCAATCGTGGGCAGGGAGATGGCTACACCTTC. This codes for CASSFNRGQGDGYTF. This chain connects TRBV5-4 to TRBJ1-2; tentative D call: TRBD1 (5 bases). The CDR3 runs 15 residues. Per germline, CDR1 SGHNT and CDR2 YYREEE (reference sequence). V was cut by 2 bases and J by 6 bases, with 17 bases left in between.

J is TRBJ1-1 and V is TRBV7-3; 8 bases fit TRBD1. The CDR3 consists of 14 residues. Unmatched junction bases numbered 4, after V lost 3 bases and J lost 4 bases. The V gene's germline CDR1 is SGHTA and CDR2 FQGTGA. The CDR3 sequence is CASSLTGTGTEAFF. CDR3 nucleotides: TGTGCCAGCAGCTTGACCGGGACAGGCACTGAAGCTTTCTTT.

The chain employs TRBV7-3 and TRBJ2-1; a weak D match, TRBD2 (5 bases). With 6 bases removed from V and 10 bases from J, the gap between germline ends came to 13 bases. CDR1 and CDR2 (germline): SGHTA, FQGTGA. The length of the CDR3 is 12 residues. The CDR3 bases are TGTGCCAGCAGACAACCAGGAGGCGAGCAGTTCTTC. This gives the protein CASRQPGGEQFF. Looking up the rest from reference TRBV7-3 and TRBJ2-1 gives the full variable domain: GAGVSQTPSNKVTEKGKYVELRCDPISGHTALYWYRQSLGQGPEFLIYFQGTGAADDSGLPNDRFFAVRPEGSVSTLKIQRTERGDSAVYLCASRQPGGEQFFGPGTRLTVL.

The chain joins TRBV5-6 to TRBJ2-7; a possible D gene is TRBD2 (6 bases). The CDR3 sequence is 14 residues long. V was pared by 4 bases and J by 5 bases, with 16 bases between. Germline V gene sequence: CDR1 SGHDT, CDR2 YYEEEE. CDR3 bases: TGTGCCAGCAGCGTCGCGGGGAAACCCCACGAGCAGTACTTC. It is translated as CASSVAGKPHEQYF.

V is TRBV5-4 and J is TRBJ2-7; tentatively, D is TRBD2 (5 bases). Germline assignment: CDR1 SGHNT and CDR2 YYREEE (reference sequence). CDR3 size: 12 residues. The V gene lost 0 bases and the J gene lost 6 bases, with 7 bases spanning the gap. The DNA for the CDR3 is TGTGCCAGCAGCTTGGACGGGGTCGAGCAGTACTTC. Its translation is CASSLDGVEQYF.

With regard to this clone: A much larger clone is a single base away; this may be a read error. The chain's CDR3 is CASSFRYEQYF. The CDR3 DNA is TGTGCCAGCAGCTTCCGTTACGAGCAGTACTTC. The gene calls are TRBV11-2 and TRBJ2-7; no clear D gene. The CDR3 runs 11 residues. Germline CDR1 SGHAT, CDR2 FQNNGV. Trimming shortened V by 3 bases and J by 4 bases, and 4 bases separated the two germline ends.

The chain has TRBV7-2 and TRBJ2-2; D might be TRBD1 or TRBD2, each matching 6 bases. Trimming pared 5 bases from V and 4 bases from J, leaving 14 bases between. The germline gives CDR1 SGHTA, CDR2 FQGNSA. The CDR3 consists of 15 residues. DNA of the CDR3: TGTGCCAGCAGCCGCAGACTAGGGGGCACCGGGGAGCTGTTTTTT. This sequence encodes CASSRRLGGTGELFF.

The chain employs TRBV2 and TRBJ2-1, with 7 nucleotides matching TRBD1. CDR1 is SNHLY, CDR2 FYNNEI, per germline. This CDR3 region has 15 residues. The ends lost 10 bases at V and 9 bases at J; junction bases unmatched: 18. The CDR3 nucleotides are TGTGCCACGGGGAGACAGGGTCGGGCAGAAGCTGAGCAGTTCTTC. It is translated as CATGRQGRAEAEQFF.